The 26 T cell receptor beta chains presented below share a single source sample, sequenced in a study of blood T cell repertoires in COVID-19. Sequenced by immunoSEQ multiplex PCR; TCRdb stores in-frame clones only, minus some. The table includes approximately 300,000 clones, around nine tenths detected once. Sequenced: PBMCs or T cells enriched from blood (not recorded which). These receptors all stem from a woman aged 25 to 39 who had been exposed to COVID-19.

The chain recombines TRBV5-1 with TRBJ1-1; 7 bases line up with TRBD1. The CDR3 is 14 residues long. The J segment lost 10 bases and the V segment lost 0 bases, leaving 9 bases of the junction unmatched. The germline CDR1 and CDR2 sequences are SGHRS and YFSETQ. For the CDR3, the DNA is TGCGCCAGCAGCTTGGACAGGACAGGAAGGAGAGCTTTCTTT. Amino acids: CASSLDRTGRRAFF.

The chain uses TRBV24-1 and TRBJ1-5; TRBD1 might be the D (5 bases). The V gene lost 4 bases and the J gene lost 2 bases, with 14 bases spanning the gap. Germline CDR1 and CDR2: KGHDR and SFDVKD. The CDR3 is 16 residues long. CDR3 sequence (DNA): TGTGCCACCAGTGAGTCTCAGGGTTTTGGCAATCAGCCCCAGCATTTT. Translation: CATSESQGFGNQPQHF.

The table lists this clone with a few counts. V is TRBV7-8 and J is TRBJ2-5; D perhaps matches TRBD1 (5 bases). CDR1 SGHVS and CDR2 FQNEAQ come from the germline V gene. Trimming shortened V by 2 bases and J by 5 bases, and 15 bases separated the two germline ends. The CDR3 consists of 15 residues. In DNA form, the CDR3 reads TGTGCCAGCAGCTTAAATATAGCAGGGTGGGAGACCCAGTACTTC. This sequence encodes CASSLNIAGWETQYF.

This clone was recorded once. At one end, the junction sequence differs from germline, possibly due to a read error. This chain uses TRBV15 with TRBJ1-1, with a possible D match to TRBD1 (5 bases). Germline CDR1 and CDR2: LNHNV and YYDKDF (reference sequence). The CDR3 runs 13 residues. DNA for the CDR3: TGTGCCACCAGCAGAGTAAGGGGCTCACGTCTGCTCTTT. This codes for CATSRVRGSRLLF.

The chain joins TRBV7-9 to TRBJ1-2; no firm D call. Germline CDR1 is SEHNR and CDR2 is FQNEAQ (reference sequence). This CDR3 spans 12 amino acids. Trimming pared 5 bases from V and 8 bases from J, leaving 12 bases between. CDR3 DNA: TGTGCCAGCAGCGCCCAGGAGCGGGGCTACACCTTC. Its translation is CASSAQERGYTF.

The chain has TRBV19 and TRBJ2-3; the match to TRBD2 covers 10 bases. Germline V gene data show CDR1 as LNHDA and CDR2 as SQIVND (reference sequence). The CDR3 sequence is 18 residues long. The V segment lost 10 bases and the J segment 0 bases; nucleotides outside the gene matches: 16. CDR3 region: CATSPSGGFPDSTDTQYF. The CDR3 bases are TGTGCCACCTCCCCTAGCGGGGGTTTTCCTGATAGCACAGATACGCAGTATTTT.

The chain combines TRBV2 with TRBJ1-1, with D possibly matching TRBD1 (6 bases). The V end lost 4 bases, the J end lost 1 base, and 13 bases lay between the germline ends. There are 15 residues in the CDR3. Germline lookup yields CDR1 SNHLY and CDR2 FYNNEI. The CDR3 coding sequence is TGTGCCAGCAGTGTCAGGGGCGCCCCGAACACTGAAGCTTTCTTT. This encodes CASSVRGAPNTEAFF.

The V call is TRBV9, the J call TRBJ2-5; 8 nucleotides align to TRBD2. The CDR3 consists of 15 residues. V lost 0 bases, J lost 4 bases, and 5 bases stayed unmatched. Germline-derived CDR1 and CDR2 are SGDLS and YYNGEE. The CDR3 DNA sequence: TGTGCCAGCAGCGTAGGAGCGGGGGAGGGAGAGACCCAGTACTTC. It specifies CASSVGAGEGETQYF.

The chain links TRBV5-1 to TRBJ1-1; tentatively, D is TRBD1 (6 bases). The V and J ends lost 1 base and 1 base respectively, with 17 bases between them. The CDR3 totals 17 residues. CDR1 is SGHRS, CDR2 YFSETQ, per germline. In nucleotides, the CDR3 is TGCGCCAGCAGCTTGAACAGGGAGGGAGAGTGGAACACTGAAGCTTTCTTT. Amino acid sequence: CASSLNREGEWNTEAFF.

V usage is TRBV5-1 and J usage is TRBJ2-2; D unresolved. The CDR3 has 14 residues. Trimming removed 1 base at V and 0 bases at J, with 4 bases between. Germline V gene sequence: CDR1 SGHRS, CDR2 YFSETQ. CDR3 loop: CASSLLANTGELFF. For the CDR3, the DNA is TGCGCCAGCAGCTTGTTAGCGAACACCGGGGAGCTGTTTTTT.

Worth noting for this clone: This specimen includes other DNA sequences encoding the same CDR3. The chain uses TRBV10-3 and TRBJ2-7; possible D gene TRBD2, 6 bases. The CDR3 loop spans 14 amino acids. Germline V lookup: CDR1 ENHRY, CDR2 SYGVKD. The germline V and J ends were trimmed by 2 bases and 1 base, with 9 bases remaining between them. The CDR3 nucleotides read TGTGCCATCAGTGAGGGGACTGGTTCCTACGAGCAGTACTTC. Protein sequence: CAISEGTGSYEQYF.

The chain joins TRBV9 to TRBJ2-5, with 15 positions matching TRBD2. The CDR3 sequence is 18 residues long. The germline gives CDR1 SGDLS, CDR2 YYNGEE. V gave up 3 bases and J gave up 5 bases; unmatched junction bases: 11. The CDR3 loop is CASSAGLAGGRYDETQYF. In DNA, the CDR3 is TGTGCCAGCAGCGCCGGACTAGCGGGGGGGAGGTATGATGAGACCCAGTACTTC.

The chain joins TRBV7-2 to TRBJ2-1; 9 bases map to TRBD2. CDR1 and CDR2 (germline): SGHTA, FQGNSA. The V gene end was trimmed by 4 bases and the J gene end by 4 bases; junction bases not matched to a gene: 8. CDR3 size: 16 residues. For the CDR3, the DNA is TGTGCCAGCAGCTCCCATGGCGGGGGGGTGTACAATGAGCAGTTCTTC. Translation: CASSSHGGGVYNEQFF. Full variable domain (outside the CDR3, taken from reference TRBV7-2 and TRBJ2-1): GAGVSQSPSNKVTEKGKDVELRCDPISGHTALYWYRQSLGQGLEFLIYFQGNSAPDKSGLPSDRFSAERTGGSVSTLTIQRTQQEDSAVYLCASSSHGGGVYNEQFFGPGTRLTVL.

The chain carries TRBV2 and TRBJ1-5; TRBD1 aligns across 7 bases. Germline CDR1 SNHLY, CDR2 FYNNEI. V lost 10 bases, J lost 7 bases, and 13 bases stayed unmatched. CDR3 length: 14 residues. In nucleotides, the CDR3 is TGTGCCACTGGACAGGTCAGGACCCAACAGCCCCAGCATTTT. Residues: CATGQVRTQQPQHF.

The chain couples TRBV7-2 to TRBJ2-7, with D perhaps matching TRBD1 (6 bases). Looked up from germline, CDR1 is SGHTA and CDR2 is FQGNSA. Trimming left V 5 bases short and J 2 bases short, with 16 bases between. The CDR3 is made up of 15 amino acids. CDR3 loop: CASSPRRTATYEQYF. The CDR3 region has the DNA TGTGCCAGCAGCCCTCGCCGGACAGCGACCTACGAGCAGTACTTC.

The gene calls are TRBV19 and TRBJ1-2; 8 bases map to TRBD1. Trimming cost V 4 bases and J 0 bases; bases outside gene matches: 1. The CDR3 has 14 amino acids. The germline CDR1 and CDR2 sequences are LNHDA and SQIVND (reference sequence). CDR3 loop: CASSRQGSNYGYTF. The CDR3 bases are TGTGCCAGTAGTAGACAGGGGTCTAACTATGGCTACACCTTC. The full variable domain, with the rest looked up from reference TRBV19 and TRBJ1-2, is DGGITQSPKYLFRKEGQNVTLSCEQNLNHDAMYWYRQDPGQGLRLIYYSQIVNDFQKGDIAEGYSVSREKKESFPLTVTSAQKNPTAFYLCASSRQGSNYGYTFGSGTRLTVV.

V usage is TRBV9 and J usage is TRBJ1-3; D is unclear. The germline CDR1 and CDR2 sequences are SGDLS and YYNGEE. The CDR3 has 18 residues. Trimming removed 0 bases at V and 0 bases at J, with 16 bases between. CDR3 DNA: TGTGCCAGCAGCGTAGTTCCAGTCACCTCTTTCTCTGGAAACACCATATATTTT. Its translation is CASSVVPVTSFSGNTIYF.

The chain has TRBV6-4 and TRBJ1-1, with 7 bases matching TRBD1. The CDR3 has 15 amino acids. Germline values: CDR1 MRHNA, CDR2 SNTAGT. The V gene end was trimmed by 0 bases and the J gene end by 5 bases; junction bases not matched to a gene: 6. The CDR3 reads CASSDSGRGLTEAFF. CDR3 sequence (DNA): TGTGCCAGCAGTGACTCCGGAAGGGGGCTTACTGAAGCTTTCTTT.

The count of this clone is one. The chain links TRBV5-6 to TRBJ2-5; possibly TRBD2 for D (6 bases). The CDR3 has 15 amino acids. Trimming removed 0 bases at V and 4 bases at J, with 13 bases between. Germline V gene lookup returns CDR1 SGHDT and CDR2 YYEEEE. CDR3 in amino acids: CASSLAPTSAETQYF. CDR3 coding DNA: TGTGCCAGCAGCTTGGCCCCGACTAGTGCAGAGACCCAGTACTTC.

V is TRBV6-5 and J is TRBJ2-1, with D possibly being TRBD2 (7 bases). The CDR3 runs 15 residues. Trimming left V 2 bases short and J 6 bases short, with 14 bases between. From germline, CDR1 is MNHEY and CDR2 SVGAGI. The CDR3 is CASSYVGGRSNEQFF. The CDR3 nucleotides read TGTGCCAGCAGTTACGTCGGGGGGCGTAGCAATGAGCAGTTCTTC.

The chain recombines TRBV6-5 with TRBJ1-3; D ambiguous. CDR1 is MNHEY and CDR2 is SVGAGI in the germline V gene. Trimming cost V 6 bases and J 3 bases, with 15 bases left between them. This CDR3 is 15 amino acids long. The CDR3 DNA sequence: TGTGCCAGCAGGGCGGTCCGCATGGGTGGAAACACCATATATTTT. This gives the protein CASRAVRMGGNTIYF.

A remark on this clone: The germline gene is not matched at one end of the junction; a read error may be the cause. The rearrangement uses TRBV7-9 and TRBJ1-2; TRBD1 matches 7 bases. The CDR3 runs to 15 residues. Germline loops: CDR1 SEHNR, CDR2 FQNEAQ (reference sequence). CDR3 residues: CASSEGGADYYDYTF. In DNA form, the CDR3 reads TGTGCCAGCAGCGAAGGGGGCGCCGACTATTATGACTACACCTTC.

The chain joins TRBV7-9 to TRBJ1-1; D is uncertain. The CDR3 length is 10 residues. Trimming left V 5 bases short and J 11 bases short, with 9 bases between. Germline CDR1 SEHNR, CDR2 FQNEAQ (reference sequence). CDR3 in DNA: TGTGCCAGCAGCCTTTCTCGGGCTTTCTTT. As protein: CASSLSRAFF.

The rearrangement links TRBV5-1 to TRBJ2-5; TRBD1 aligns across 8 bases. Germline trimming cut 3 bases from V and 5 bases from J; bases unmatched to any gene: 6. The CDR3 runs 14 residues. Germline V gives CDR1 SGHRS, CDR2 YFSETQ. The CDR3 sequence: CASSSSGGRETQYF. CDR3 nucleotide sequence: TGCGCCAGCAGCTCCTCAGGGGGCAGGGAGACCCAGTACTTC. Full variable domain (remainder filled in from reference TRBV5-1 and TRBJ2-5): KAGVTQTPRYLIKTRGQQVTLSCSPISGHRSVSWYQQTPGQGLQFLFEYFSETQRNKGNFPGRFSGRQFSNSRSEMNVSTLELGDSALYLCASSSSGGRETQYFGPGTRLLVL.

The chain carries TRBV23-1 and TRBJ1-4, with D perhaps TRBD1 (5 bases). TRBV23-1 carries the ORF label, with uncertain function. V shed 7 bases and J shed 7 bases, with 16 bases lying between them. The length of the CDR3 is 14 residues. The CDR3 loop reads CASNGGGVSEKLFF. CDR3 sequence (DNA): TGCGCCAGCAATGGGGGAGGGGTAAGTGAAAAACTGTTTTTT.

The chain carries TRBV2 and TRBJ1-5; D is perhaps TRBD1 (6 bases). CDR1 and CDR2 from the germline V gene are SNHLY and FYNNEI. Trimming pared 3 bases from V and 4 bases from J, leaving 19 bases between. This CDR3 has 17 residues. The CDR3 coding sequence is TGTGCCAGCAGTGAGCGCCGGCCGTTGAGGGGGAATCAGCCCCAGCATTTT. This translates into CASSERRPLRGNQPQHF.